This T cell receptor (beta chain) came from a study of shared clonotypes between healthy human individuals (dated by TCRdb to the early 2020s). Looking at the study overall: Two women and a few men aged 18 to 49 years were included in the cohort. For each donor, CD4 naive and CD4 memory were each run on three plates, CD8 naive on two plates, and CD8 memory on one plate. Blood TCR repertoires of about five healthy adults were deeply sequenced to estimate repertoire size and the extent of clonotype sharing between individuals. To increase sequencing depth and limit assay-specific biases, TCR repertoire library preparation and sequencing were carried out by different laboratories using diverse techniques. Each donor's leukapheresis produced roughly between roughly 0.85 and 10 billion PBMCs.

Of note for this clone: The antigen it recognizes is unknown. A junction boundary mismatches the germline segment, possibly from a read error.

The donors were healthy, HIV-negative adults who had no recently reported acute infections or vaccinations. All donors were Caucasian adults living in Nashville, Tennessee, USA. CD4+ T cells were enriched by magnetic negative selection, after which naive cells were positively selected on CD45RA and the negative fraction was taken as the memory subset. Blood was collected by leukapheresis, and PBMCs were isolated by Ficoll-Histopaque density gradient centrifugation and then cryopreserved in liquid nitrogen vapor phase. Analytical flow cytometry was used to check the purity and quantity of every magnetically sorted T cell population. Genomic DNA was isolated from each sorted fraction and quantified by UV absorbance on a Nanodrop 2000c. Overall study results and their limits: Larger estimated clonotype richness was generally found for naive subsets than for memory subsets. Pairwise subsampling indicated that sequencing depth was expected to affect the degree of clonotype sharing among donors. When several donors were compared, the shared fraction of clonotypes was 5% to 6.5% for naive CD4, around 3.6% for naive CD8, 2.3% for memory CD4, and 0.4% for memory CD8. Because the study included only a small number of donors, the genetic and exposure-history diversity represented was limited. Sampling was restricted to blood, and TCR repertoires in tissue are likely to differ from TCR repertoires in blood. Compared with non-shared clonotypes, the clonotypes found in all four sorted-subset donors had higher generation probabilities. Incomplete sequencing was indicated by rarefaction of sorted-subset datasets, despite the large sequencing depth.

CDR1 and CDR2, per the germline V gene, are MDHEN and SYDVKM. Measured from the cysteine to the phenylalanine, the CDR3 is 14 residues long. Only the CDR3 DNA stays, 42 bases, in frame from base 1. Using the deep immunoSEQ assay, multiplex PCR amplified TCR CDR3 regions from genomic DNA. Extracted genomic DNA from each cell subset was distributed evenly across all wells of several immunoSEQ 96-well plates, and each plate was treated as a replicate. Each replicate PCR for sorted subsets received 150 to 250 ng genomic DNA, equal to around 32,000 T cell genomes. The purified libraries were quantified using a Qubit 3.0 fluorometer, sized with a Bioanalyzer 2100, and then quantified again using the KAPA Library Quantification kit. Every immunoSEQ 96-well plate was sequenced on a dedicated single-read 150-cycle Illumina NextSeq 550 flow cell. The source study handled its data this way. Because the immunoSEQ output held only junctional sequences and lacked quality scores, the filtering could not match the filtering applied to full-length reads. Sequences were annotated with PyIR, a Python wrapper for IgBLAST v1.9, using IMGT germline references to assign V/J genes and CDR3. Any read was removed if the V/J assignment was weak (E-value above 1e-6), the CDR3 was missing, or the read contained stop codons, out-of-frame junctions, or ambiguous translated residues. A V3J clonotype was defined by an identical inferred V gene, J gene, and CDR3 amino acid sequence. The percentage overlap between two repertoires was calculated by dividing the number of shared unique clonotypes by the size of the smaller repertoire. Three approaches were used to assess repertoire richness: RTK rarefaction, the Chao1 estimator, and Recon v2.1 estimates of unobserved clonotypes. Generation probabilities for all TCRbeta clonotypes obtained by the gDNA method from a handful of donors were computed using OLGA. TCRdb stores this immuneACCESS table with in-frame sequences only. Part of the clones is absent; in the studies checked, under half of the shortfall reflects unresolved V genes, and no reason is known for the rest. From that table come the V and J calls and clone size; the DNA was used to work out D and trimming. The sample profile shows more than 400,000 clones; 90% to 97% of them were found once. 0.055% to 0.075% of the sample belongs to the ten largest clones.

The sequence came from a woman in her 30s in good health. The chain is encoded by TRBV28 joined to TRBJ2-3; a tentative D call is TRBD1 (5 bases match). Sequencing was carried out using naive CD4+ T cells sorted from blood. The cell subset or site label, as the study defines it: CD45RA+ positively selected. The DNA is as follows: TGTGCCAGCAGTCTATGGACACTCACAGATACGCAGTATTTT. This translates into CASSLWTLTDTQYF.